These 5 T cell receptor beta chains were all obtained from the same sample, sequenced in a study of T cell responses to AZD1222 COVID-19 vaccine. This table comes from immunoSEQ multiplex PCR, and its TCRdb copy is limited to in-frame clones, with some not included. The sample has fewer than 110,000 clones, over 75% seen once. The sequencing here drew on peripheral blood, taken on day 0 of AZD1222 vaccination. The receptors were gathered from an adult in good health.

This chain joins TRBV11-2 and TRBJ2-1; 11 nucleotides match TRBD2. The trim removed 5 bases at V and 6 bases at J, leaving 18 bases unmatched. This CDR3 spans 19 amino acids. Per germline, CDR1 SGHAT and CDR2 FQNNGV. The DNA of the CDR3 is TGTGCCAGCAGCCCAGGACCATCACCTCTAGCGGGGGGCGGCAATGAGCAGTTCTTC. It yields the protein CASSPGPSPLAGGGNEQFF.

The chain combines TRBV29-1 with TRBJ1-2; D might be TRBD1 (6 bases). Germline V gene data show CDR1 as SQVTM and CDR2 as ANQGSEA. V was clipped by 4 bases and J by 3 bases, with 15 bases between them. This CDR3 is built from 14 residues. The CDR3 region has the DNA TGCAGCGTTGCGGGACCGGGGGGGCACTATGGCTACACCTTC. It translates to CSVAGPGGHYGYTF.

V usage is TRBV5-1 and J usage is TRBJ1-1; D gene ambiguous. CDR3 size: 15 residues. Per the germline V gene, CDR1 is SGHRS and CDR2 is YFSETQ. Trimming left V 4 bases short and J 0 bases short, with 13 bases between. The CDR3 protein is CASSPVGGLNTEAFF. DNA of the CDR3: TGCGCCAGCAGCCCCGTCGGCGGCTTGAACACTGAAGCTTTCTTT. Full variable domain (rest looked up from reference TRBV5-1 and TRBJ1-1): KAGVTQTPRYLIKTRGQQVTLSCSPISGHRSVSWYQQTPGQGLQFLFEYFSETQRNKGNFPGRFSGRQFSNSRSEMNVSTLELGDSALYLCASSPVGGLNTEAFFGQGTRLTVV.

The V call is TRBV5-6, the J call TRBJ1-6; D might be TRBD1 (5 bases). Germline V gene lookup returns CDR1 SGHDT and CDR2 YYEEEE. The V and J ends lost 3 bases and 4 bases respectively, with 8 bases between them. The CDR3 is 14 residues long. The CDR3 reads CASSSGGYNSPLHF. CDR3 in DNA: TGTGCCAGCAGCTCGGGGGGGTATAATTCACCCCTCCACTTT. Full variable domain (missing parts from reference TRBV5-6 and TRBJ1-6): DAGVTQSPTHLIKTRGQQVTLRCSPKSGHDTVSWYQQALGQGPQFIFQYYEEEERQRGNFPDRFSGHQFPNYSSELNVNALLLGDSALYLCASSSGGYNSPLHFGNGTRLTVT.

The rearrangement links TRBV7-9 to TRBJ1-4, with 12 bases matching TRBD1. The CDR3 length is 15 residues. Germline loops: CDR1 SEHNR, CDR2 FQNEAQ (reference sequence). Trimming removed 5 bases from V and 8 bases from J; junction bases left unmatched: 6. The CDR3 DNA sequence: TGTGCCAGCAGCCTAGGGACAGGGGGCGCGGAAAAACTGTTTTTT. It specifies CASSLGTGGAEKLFF.